This TCR beta chain is from a study of cytomegalovirus exposure and HLA in healthy donors. About the research overall: Membership in the Caucasian-associated ancestry cluster was found for around four fifths of 350 to 450 genotyped donors.

CDR3 length equals 13 residues. V lost 2 bases and J lost 8, with 12 bases in between. Germline CDR1 is MNHEY and CDR2 is SVGAGI. For this clone: What it recognizes is unknown.

Study-wide findings and caveats: A later analysis found common viral pathogens apparently linked to several of the most significant clusters. A later analysis showed that HLA-associated TCR beta chains had undergone more clonal expansion than equally common others.

Researchers ran the PCR with 60 Vbeta and 13 Jbeta primers. In the original analysis: Later analysis identified some 80 million unique TCR beta chains, approximately 11 million shared. Sequencing was performed with immunoSEQ multiplex PCR; in TCRdb, only in-frame clones are kept and a portion is missing. V, J and clone size reflect that table, while D and trimming were determined from the DNA. Among 140,000 to 150,000 clones listed, 60% to 80% were seen once. Sequencing input: PBMCs. The chain links TRBV6-5 to TRBJ1-2, with a possible D match to TRBD1 (6 bases). This clonotype was sampled from a woman aged 25 to 45 in good health and CMV-seronegative. The CDR3: CASSYGGGDGYTF. In DNA, the CDR3 is TGTGCCAGCAGTTACGGAGGGGGGGACGGCTACACCTTC.